Listed here are 6 T cell receptor beta chains from one sample, sequenced in a study of blood T cell repertoires in COVID-19. Profiled with immunoSEQ multiplex PCR; TCRdb holds only in-frame clones, not every one. The table lists 45,000 to 55,000 clones, about 90% of them singletons. The sequenced sample consisted of peripheral blood. These receptors were collected from a human donor in a cohort sampled during active COVID-19.

V and J are TRBV27 and TRBJ2-5; tentatively, D is TRBD1 (5 bases). Trimming shortened V by 5 bases and J by 2 bases, and 12 bases separated the two germline ends. Looked up from germline, CDR1 is MNHEY and CDR2 is SMNVEV (reference sequence). The CDR3 contains 14 residues. The CDR3 loop is CASSPQRQQETQYF. The CDR3 DNA reads as TGTGCCAGCAGTCCCCAGAGACAGCAAGAGACCCAGTACTTC.

V and J are TRBV7-9 and TRBJ2-1, with 9 positions matching TRBD1. The CDR3 is 16 residues long. The V segment lost 4 bases and the J segment 0 bases; nucleotides outside the gene matches: 4. Germline CDR1 and CDR2: SEHNR and FQNEAQ (reference sequence). Here the CDR3 reads CASSSVTGGSYNEQFF. CDR3 nucleotides: TGTGCCAGCAGCTCCGTGACAGGGGGCTCCTACAATGAGCAGTTCTTC. The entire variable domain, with the rest obtained from reference TRBV7-9 and TRBJ2-1, is as follows: DTGVSQNPRHKITKRGQNVTFRCDPISEHNRLYWYRQTLGQGPEFLTYFQNEAQLEKSRLLSDRFSAERPKGSFSTLEIQRTEQGDSAMYLCASSSVTGGSYNEQFFGPGTRLTVL.

This chain uses TRBV5-1 with TRBJ2-3, with D possibly being TRBD2 (6 bases). The ends were cut back, 1 base at V and 1 base at J, with 13 bases in the middle. Looked up from germline, CDR1 is SGHRS and CDR2 is YFSETQ. This CDR3 has 16 amino acids. The CDR3 region has the DNA TGCGCCAGCAGCTTGTCCCTAGCGTTGGGCACAGATACGCAGTATTTT. Translating gives CASSLSLALGTDTQYF.

The chain links TRBV7-8 to TRBJ2-6; TRBD1 might be the D (6 bases). With 5 bases removed from V and 0 bases from J, the gap between germline ends came to 14 bases. The germline V gene has CDR1 SGHVS and CDR2 FQNEAQ. The length of the CDR3 is 17 residues. CDR3 protein: CASSRQAESSGANVLTF. As DNA, the CDR3 is TGTGCCAGCAGCCGACAGGCTGAGAGCTCTGGGGCCAACGTCCTGACTTTC.

The chain recombines TRBV29-1 with TRBJ2-1, with 10 bases matching TRBD2. CDR1 is SQVTM and CDR2 is ANQGSEA in the germline V gene. The V gene end was trimmed by 2 bases and the J gene end by 0 bases; junction bases not matched to a gene: 4. There are 16 residues in the CDR3. CDR3 residues: CSVESPSGSSYNEQFF. DNA for the CDR3: TGCAGCGTTGAAAGTCCTAGCGGGAGCTCCTACAATGAGCAGTTCTTC.

This chain joins TRBV7-6 and TRBJ2-7; unclear D gene. Per the germline V gene, CDR1 is SGHVS and CDR2 is FNYEAQ. The CDR3 loop spans 16 amino acids. V shed 1 base and J shed 6 bases, with 19 bases lying between them. The CDR3 DNA reads TGTGCCAGCAGCTTAGATGTCGGTAGCCCTATCAGCGAGCAGTACTTC. Protein product: CASSLDVGSPISEQYF.